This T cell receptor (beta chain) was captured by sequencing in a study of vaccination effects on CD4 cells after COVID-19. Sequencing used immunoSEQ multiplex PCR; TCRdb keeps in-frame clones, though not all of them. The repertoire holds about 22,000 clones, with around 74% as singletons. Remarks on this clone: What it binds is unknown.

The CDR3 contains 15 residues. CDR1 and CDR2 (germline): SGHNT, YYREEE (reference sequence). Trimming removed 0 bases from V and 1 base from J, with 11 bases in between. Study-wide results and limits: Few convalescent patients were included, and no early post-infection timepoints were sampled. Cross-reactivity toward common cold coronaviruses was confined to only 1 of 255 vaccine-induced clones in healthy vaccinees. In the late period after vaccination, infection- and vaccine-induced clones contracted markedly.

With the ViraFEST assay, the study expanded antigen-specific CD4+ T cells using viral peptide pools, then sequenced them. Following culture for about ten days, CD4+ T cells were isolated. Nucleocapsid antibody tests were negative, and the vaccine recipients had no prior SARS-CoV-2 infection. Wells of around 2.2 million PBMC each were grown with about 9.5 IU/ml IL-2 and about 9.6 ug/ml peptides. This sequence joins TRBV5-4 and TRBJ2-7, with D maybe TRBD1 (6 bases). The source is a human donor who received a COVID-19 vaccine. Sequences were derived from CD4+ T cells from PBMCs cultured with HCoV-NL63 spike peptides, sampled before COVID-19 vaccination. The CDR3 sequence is CASSLEAGASYEQYF. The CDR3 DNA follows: TGTGCCAGCAGCTTGGAGGCAGGGGCTTCCTACGAGCAGTACTTC.